These 22 T cell receptor beta chains came from one sample sequenced in a study of T cell responses to AZD1222 COVID-19 vaccine. Profiled with immunoSEQ multiplex PCR; TCRdb holds only in-frame clones, not every one. Found here are over 100,000 clones, around 86% of them singletons; the top ten hold 6.3%. Sequencing was performed on peripheral blood, taken on day 0 of AZD1222 vaccination. The source of these receptors is an adult in good health.

Only one count was recorded for this clone. The chain has TRBV11-2 and TRBJ1-1; TRBD1 matches at 8 bases. The germline V gene encodes CDR1 SGHAT and CDR2 FQNNGV. The trim removed 5 bases at V and 4 bases at J, leaving 9 bases unmatched. The CDR3 is 15 amino acids. The chain's CDR3 is CASSQQGGGSTEAFF. The CDR3 nucleotides read TGTGCCAGCAGCCAACAGGGGGGTGGGAGCACTGAAGCTTTCTTT.

The rearrangement uses TRBV5-1 and TRBJ2-1; D is unclear. Between the trimmed V and J ends, which lost 4 bases and 7 bases, there was a span of 9 bases. Germline assignment: CDR1 SGHRS and CDR2 YFSETQ. This CDR3 is 12 amino acids long. This CDR3 is CASSQSTNEQFF. The CDR3 DNA reads as TGCGCCAGCAGCCAATCTACTAATGAGCAGTTCTTC. The variable domain in full, with the rest retrieved from reference TRBV5-1 and TRBJ2-1, is KAGVTQTPRYLIKTRGQQVTLSCSPISGHRSVSWYQQTPGQGLQFLFEYFSETQRNKGNFPGRFSGRQFSNSRSEMNVSTLELGDSALYLCASSQSTNEQFFGPGTRLTVL.

V gene TRBV30 combines with J gene TRBJ1-3; the D is unclear. Trimming removed 7 bases from V and 0 bases from J, with 13 bases in between. CDR3 length: 14 amino acids. Germline loops: CDR1 GTSNPN, CDR2 SVGIG (reference sequence). Here the CDR3 reads CAFTDASSGNTIYF. The CDR3 DNA is TGTGCCTTCACGGACGCTAGCTCTGGAAACACCATATATTTT.

This clone occurred once. The V call is TRBV5-1, the J call TRBJ2-7, with D unresolved. This CDR3 comprises 14 residues. The V and J ends lost 7 bases and 7 bases respectively, with 21 bases between them. Germline V gene sequence: CDR1 SGHRS, CDR2 YFSETQ. CDR3 loop: CASSPQPPPEEQYF. CDR3 coding DNA: TGCGCCAGCTCCCCACAGCCCCCGCCGGAGGAGCAGTACTTC.

The chain recombines TRBV12-5 with TRBJ1-1; D is uncertain. The CDR3 length is 13 residues. With 5 bases removed from V and 0 bases from J, the gap between germline ends came to 7 bases. Germline V gives CDR1 LGHNT, CDR2 FRNRAP. The CDR3 region has the DNA TGTGCTAGTGGTATCGAATTGAACACTGAAGCTTTCTTT. This sequence encodes CASGIELNTEAFF.

The rearrangement uses TRBV2 and TRBJ1-5; D not certain. CDR3 size: 15 residues. With 3 bases removed from V and 4 bases from J, the gap between germline ends came to 13 bases. Germline CDR1 is SNHLY and CDR2 is FYNNEI. CDR3 nucleotides: TGTGCCAGCAGTGATTCGGCCAGAGAAAATCAGCCCCAGCATTTT. It is translated as CASSDSARENQPQHF.

The chain uses TRBV5-1 and TRBJ2-1; tentatively, D is TRBD1 (6 bases). V dropped 0 bases and J dropped 4 bases, with 14 bases sitting between them. Per the germline V gene, CDR1 is SGHRS and CDR2 is YFSETQ. The CDR3 has 16 amino acids. Here the CDR3 reads CASSLAGLGAYNEQFF. CDR3 coding DNA: TGCGCCAGCAGCTTGGCCGGTTTGGGGGCGTACAATGAGCAGTTCTTC.

V is TRBV28 and J is TRBJ1-1; 8 bases match TRBD1. Per germline, CDR1 MDHEN and CDR2 SYDVKM. The CDR3 is 12 amino acids. V was clipped by 6 bases and J by 6 bases; unmatched bases: 3. CDR3: CASSRDRPEAFF. CDR3 coding DNA: TGTGCCAGCAGCCGGGACAGGCCTGAAGCTTTCTTT.

This clone was counted between two and nine times. The chain employs TRBV6-5 and TRBJ1-6; D is undetermined. With 6 bases removed from V and 4 bases from J, the gap between germline ends came to 13 bases. This CDR3 has 15 residues. Germline CDR1 MNHEY, CDR2 SVGAGI. CDR3 residues: CASRPPLEYNSPLHF. CDR3 nucleotides: TGTGCCAGCAGACCCCCGTTGGAGTATAATTCACCCCTCCACTTT.

The rearrangement joins TRBV4-3 to TRBJ2-2, with a weak D call TRBD1 (5 bases). The CDR3 consists of 16 residues. The V gene's germline CDR1 is LGHNA and CDR2 YSLEER. Trimming pared 4 bases from V and 5 bases from J, leaving 17 bases between. The CDR3: CASSLNVPGRTGELFF. Here the CDR3 DNA reads TGCGCCAGCAGCCTGAACGTTCCAGGGCGTACCGGGGAGCTGTTTTTT.

The V gene is TRBV5-8, the J gene TRBJ1-2; D might be TRBD1 (5 bases). The V gene's germline CDR1 is SGHTS and CDR2 YDEGEE. The CDR3 totals 14 residues. V dropped 1 base and J dropped 0 bases, with 7 bases sitting between them. CDR3 DNA sequence: TGTGCCAGCAGCTTGTTGGGGGCTAACTATGGCTACACCTTC. It specifies CASSLLGANYGYTF. The complete variable domain, with remaining parts taken from reference TRBV5-8 and TRBJ1-2, reads EAGVTQSPTHLIKTRGQQATLRCSPISGHTSVYWYQQALGLGLQFLLWYDEGEERNRGNFPPRFSGRQFPNYSSELNVNALELEDSALYLCASSLLGANYGYTFGSGTRLTVV.

This chain connects TRBV5-1 to TRBJ1-4; TRBD1 might be the D (6 bases). The CDR3 sequence is 14 residues long. In germline, CDR1 is SGHRS, CDR2 YFSETQ. Trimming shortened V by 4 bases and J by 5 bases, and 12 bases separated the two germline ends. The CDR3 spells CASSRDKNNEKLFF. The CDR3, as DNA: TGCGCCAGCAGCCGGGACAAGAACAATGAAAAACTGTTTTTT.

V usage is TRBV4-3 and J usage is TRBJ2-3; possibly TRBD1 for D (6 bases). Germline CDR1 LGHNA, CDR2 YSLEER. Trimming cost V 0 bases and J 3 bases, with 7 bases left between them. CDR3 length equals 14 residues. This CDR3 reads CASSQDRGTDTQYF. DNA for the CDR3: TGCGCCAGCAGCCAAGATAGGGGGACAGATACGCAGTATTTT.

The chain recombines TRBV2 with TRBJ1-4; D unclear. Between the trimmed V and J ends, which lost 6 bases and 8 bases, there was a span of 7 bases. The CDR3 is 11 amino acids. Germline CDR1 is SNHLY and CDR2 is FYNNEI. The CDR3 DNA reads TGTGCCAGCAGCATAGGGGAAAAACTGTTTTTT. Protein: CASSIGEKLFF.

The rearrangement joins TRBV3-1 (or the pseudogene TRBV3-2) to TRBJ1-6; D is ambiguous. CDR1 is LGHDT and CDR2 is YNNKEL in the germline V gene (reference sequence). This CDR3 comprises 13 residues. Trimming shortened V by 4 bases and J by 10 bases, and 11 bases separated the two germline ends. The CDR3 here is CASSPGSRSPLHF. The CDR3 region has the DNA TGTGCCAGCAGCCCCGGGTCAAGGTCACCCCTCCACTTT.

The rearrangement links TRBV30 to TRBJ1-1, with D unresolved. Per the germline V gene, CDR1 is GTSNPN and CDR2 is SVGIG (reference sequence). V lost 4 bases and J 4 bases, leaving 10 bases between the germline ends. The CDR3 spans 12 residues. CDR3 DNA: TGTGCCTGGAACCCTCTTGGCACTGAAGCTTTCTTT. This gives the protein CAWNPLGTEAFF.

V and J are TRBV30 and TRBJ1-2; D gene uncertain. Germline V gene sequence: CDR1 GTSNPN, CDR2 SVGIG (reference sequence). V gave up 0 bases and J gave up 3 bases, with 14 bases separating them. This CDR3 comprises 15 residues. This chain's CDR3 is CAWSVFSEDHYGYTF. In DNA, the CDR3 is TGTGCCTGGAGTGTGTTTTCAGAGGACCACTATGGCTACACCTTC.

The chain couples TRBV25-1 to TRBJ1-2, with a possible D match to TRBD1 (5 bases). This CDR3 has 16 amino acids. Trimming stripped 1 base from V and 3 bases from J, with 15 bases between. Germline values: CDR1 MGHDK, CDR2 SYGVNS. The CDR3 sequence: CASSESGDFVDYGYTF. As DNA, the CDR3 is TGTGCCAGCAGTGAATCGGGGGACTTCGTGGACTATGGCTACACCTTC.

This clone occurred a few times. This chain joins TRBV6-5 and TRBJ2-7, with a weak D call TRBD2 (5 bases). The germline V gene has CDR1 MNHEY and CDR2 SVGAGI. Trimming took 4 bases from V and 4 from J, leaving 14 bases between them. This CDR3 region has 14 residues. The CDR3 loop is CASSSVARPYEQYF. As DNA, the CDR3 is TGTGCCAGCAGTTCCGTAGCGCGCCCGTACGAGCAGTACTTC.

The CDR3 DNA sequence: TGTGCCATCAGTGGTGTCCGCGGGGGCTCCTACAATGAGCAGTTCTTC. This encodes CAISGVRGGSYNEQFF. The rearrangement uses TRBV10-3 and TRBJ2-1; 7 bases map to TRBD2. In germline, CDR1 is ENHRY, CDR2 SYGVKD. J gave up 0 bases and V 4 bases, and 6 bases lay outside the gene matches. This CDR3 region has 16 residues.

This chain links TRBV5-1 with TRBJ1-2; TRBD1 matches 7 bases. Germline V gives CDR1 SGHRS, CDR2 YFSETQ. J lost 1 base, V lost 4 bases, and 7 bases had no gene match. The CDR3 consists of 15 residues. Here the CDR3 reads CASSSTGQNNYGYTF. Here the CDR3 DNA reads TGCGCCAGCAGCAGCACGGGACAGAATAACTATGGCTACACCTTC.

The chain recombines TRBV4-2 with TRBJ2-2, with 7 bases matching TRBD1. The V gene end was trimmed by 3 bases and the J gene end by 3 bases; junction bases not matched to a gene: 4. Germline-derived CDR1 and CDR2 are LGHNA and YNFKEQ. The CDR3 has 15 amino acids. CDR3 sequence reads: CASSHGTAYTGELFF. The CDR3 bases are TGTGCCAGCAGCCACGGGACAGCTTACACCGGGGAGCTGTTTTTT.